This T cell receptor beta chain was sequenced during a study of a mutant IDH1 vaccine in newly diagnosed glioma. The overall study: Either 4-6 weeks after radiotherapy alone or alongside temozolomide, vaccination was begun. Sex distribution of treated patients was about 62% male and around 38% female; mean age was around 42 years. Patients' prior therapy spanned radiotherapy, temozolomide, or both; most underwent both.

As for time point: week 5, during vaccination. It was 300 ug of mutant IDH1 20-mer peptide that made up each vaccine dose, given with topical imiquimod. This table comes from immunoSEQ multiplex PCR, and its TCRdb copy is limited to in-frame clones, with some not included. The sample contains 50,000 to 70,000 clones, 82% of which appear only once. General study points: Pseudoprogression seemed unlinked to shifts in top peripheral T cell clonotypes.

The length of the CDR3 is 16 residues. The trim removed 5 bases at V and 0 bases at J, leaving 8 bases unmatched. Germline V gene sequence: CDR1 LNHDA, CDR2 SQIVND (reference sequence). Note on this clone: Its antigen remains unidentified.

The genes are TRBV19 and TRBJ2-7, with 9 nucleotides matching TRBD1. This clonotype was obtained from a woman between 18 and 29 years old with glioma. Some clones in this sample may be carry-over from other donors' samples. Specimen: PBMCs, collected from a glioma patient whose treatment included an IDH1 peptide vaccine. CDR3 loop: CASSDPGTGSSYEQYF. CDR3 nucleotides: TGTGCCAGTAGTGACCCCGGGACAGGGAGCTCCTACGAGCAGTACTTC.